This TCR beta chain stems from a study of T cells in Graves' hyperthyroidism and ophthalmopathy. As for the study in general: Prior to any treatment, at the point of initial diagnosis, peripheral blood was collected.

CDR3 length: 14 amino acids. V was pared by 1 base and J by 6 bases, with 9 bases between. CDR1 is SEHNR, CDR2 FQNEAQ, per germline (reference sequence). On this clonotype: Its matching antigen is unknown.

Hyperthyroidism, newly diagnosed and lasting under 2 months, affected patients aged 18 to 65. Any patient presenting with uncontrolled infection, other autoimmune disease, pregnancy or lactation was left out. TCR beta CDR3 sequences were amplified from RNA transcripts. Using the HTBI primer set, a first-round RT-PCR was run on the TCR CDR3. TCRdb re-called the multiplex PCR reads with MiXCR, one entry per CDR3 protein. Here the sample spans 250,000 to 300,000 distinct CDR3 sequences, 13% to 15% being singletons. Whole-study findings and limits: Separating ophthalmopathy from stable hyperthyroidism was achieved by a 13 V-J model.

The rearrangement links TRBV7-9 to TRBJ2-2, with unresolved D. Source material: blood. The receptor was derived from a woman aged 40 to 50 with Graves' hyperthyroidism that later progressed to Graves' ophthalmopathy. The CDR3 loop is CASSLGWEAGELFF. CDR3 in DNA: TGTGCCAGCAGCTTAGGTTGGGAAGCCGGGGAGCTGTTTTTT.